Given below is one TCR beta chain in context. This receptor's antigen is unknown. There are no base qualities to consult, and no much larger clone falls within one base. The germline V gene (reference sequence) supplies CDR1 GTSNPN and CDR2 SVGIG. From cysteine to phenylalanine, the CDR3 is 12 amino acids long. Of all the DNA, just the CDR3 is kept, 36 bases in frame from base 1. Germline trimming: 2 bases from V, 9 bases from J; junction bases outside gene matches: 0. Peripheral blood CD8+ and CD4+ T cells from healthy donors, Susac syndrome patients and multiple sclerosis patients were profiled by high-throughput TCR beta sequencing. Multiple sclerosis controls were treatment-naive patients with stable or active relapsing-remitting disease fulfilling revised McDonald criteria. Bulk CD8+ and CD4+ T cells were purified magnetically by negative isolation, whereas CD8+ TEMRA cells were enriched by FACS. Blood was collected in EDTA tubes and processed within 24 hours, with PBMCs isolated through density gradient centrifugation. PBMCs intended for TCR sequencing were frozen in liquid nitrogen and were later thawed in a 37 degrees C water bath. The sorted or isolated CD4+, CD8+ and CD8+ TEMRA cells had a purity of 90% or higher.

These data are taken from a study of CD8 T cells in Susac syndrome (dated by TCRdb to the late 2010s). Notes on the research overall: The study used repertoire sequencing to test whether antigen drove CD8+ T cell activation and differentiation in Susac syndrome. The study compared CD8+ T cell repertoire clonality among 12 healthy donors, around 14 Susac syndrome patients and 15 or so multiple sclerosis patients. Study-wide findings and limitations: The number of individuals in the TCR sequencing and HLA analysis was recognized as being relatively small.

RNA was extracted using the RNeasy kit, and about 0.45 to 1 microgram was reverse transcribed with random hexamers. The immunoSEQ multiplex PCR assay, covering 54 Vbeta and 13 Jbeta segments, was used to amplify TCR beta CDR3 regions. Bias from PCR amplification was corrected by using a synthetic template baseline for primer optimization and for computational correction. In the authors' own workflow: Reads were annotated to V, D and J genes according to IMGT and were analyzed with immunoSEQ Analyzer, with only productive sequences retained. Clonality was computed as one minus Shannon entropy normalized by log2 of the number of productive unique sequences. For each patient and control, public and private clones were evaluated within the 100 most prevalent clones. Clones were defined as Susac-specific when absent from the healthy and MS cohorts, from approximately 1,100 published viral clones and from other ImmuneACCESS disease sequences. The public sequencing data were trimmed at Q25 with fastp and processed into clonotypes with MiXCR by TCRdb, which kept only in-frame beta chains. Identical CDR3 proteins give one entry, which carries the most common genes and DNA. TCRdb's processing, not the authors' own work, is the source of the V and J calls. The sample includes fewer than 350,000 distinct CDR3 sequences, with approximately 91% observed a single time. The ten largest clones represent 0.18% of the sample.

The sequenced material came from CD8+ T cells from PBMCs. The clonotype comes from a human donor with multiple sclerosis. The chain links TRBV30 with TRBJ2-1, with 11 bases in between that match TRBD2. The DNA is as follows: TGTGCCTGGAGTCTAGCGGGGGGTGAGCAGTTCTTC. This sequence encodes CAWSLAGGEQFF.